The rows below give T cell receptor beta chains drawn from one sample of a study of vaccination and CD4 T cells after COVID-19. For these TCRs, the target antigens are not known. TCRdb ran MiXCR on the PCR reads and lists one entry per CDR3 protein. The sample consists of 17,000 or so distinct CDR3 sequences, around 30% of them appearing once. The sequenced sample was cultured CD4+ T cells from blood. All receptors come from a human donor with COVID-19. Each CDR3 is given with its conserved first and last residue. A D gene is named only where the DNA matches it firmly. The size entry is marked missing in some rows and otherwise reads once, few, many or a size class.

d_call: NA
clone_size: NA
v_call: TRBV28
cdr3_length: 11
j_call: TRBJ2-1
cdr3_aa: CASSPRREQFF
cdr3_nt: TGTGCCAGCAGCCCGAGGAGGGAGCAGTTCTTC

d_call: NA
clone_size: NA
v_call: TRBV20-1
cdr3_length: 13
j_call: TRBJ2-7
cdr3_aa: CSARAVGTYEQYF
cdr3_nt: TGCAGTGCTAGAGCGGTCGGGACCTACGAGCAGTACTTC

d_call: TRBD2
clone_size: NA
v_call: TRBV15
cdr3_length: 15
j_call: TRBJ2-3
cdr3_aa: CATDPGTSGGDTQYF
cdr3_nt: TGTGCCACCGATCCGGGGACTAGCGGGGGGGATACGCAGTATTTT

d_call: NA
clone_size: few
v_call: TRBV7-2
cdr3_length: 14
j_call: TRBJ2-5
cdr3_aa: CASSLGAKQETQYF
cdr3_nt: TGTGCCAGCAGCTTAGGTGCGAAACAAGAGACCCAGTACTTC

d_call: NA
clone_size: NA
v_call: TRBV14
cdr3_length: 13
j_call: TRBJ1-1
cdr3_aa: CASSLARDTEAFF
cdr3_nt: TGTGCCAGCAGCCTAGCCAGGGACACTGAAGCTTTCTTT

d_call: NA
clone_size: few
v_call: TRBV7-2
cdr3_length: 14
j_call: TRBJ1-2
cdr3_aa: CASSLLGPNYGYTF
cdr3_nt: TGTGCCAGCAGCCTGCTGGGTCCTAACTATGGCTACACCTTC

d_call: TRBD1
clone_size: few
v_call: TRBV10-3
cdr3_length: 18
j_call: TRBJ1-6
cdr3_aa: CAISETDRGYSYNSPLHF
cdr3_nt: TGTGCCATCAGTGAGACGGACAGGGGATACTCCTATAATTCACCCCTCCACTTT

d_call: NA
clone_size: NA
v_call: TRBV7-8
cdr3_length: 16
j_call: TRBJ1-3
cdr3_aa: CASSLVAAVSGNTIYF
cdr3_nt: TGTGCCAGCAGCTTAGTAGCAGCCGTATCTGGAAACACCATATATTTT

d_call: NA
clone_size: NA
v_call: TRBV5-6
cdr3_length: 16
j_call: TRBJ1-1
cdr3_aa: CASSLGNRRRHTEAFF
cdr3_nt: TGTGCCAGCAGCTTGGGAAACAGGAGGCGCCACACTGAAGCTTTCTTT

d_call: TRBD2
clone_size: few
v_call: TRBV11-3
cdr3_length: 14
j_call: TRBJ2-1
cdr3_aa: CASSLVGRGNEQFF
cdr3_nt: TGTGCCAGCAGCTTAGTTGGGCGGGGGAATGAGCAGTTCTTC

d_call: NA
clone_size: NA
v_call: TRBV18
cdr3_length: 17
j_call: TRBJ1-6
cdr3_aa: CASSPADGSSYNSPLHF
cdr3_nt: TGTGCCAGCTCACCCGCGGACGGCAGCTCCTATAATTCACCCCTCCACTTT

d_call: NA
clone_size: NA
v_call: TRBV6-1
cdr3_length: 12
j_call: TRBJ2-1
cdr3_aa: CASRKVYNEQFF
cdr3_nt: TGTGCCAGCAGGAAGGTCTACAATGAGCAGTTCTTC

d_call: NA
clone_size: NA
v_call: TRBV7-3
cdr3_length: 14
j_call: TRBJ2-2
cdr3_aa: CASSLKGGAGELFF
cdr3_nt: TGTGCCAGCAGCTTAAAGGGCGGCGCCGGGGAGCTGTTTTTT

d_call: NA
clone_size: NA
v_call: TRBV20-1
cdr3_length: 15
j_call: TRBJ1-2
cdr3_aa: CSAPRPGASDYGYTF
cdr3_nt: TGCAGTGCTCCCCGCCCCGGGGCTTCGGACTATGGCTACACCTTC

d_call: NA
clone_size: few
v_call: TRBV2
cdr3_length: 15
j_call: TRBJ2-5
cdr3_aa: CASSEWAGNQETQYF
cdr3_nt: TGTGCCAGCAGTGAATGGGCGGGGAACCAAGAGACCCAGTACTTC

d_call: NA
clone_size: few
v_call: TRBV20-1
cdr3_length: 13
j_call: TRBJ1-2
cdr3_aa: CSARGEGNYGYTF
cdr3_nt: TGCAGTGCTAGAGGGGAAGGAAACTATGGCTACACCTTC

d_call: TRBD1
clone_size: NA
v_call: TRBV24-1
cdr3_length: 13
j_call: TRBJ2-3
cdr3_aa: CATEDRGSDTQYF
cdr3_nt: TGTGCCACTGAAGACAGGGGGTCAGATACGCAGTATTTT

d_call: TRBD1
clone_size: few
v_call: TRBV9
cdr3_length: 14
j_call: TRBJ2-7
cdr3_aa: CASSARRQGYEQYF
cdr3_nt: TGTGCCAGCAGCGCCCGTCGACAGGGCTACGAGCAGTACTTC

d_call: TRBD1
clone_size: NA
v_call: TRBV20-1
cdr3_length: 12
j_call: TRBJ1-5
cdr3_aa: CSVGQSNQPQHF
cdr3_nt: TGCAGTGTGGGACAGAGCAATCAGCCCCAGCATTTT

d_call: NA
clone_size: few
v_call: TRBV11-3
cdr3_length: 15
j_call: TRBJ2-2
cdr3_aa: CASTPGPGLGGELFF
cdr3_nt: TGTGCCAGCACCCCAGGGCCGGGTCTCGGCGGGGAGCTGTTTTTT

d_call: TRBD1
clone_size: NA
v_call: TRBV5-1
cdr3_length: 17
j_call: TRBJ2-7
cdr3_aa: CASSLDLSSRGLDEQYF
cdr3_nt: TGCGCCAGCAGCTTGGATTTGTCTTCCAGGGGGCTTGACGAGCAGTACTTC

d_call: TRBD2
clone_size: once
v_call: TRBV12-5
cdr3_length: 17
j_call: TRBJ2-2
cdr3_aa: CASGPPGTRGATGELFF
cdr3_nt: TGTGCTAGTGGTCCCCCCGGGACTAGAGGAGCAACCGGGGAGCTGTTTTTT

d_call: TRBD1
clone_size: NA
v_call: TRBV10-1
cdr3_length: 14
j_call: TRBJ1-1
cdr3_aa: CASSSTGGSTEAFF
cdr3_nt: TGCGCCAGCAGTTCGACAGGGGGGTCCACTGAAGCTTTCTTT

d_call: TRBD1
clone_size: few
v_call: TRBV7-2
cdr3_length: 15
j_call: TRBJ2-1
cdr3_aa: CASSLWGQGYNEQFF
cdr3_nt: TGTGCCAGCAGCTTATGGGGACAGGGTTACAATGAGCAGTTCTTC

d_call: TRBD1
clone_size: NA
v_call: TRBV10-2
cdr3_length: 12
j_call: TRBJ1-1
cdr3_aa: CASSEQGADAFF
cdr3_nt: TGCGCCAGCAGTGAGCAGGGGGCGGACGCTTTCTTT

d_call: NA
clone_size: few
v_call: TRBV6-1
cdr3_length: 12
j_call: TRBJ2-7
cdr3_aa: CASSPLTYEQYF
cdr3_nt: TGTGCCAGCAGCCCACTAACTTACGAGCAGTACTTC

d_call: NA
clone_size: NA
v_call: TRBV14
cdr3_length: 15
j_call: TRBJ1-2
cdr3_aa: CASSQEALTPGGYTF
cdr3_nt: TGTGCCAGCAGCCAAGAAGCTTTGACACCGGGGGGCTACACCTTC

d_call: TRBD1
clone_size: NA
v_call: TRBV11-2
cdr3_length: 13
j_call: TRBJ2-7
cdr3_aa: CASSSRQGSEQYF
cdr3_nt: TGTGCCAGCAGCTCCCGACAGGGAAGCGAGCAGTACTTC

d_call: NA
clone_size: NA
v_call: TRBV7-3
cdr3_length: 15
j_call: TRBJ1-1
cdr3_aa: CASSLGTGTNTEAFF
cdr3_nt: TGTGCCAGCAGCTTAGGTACGGGCACCAACACTGAAGCTTTCTTT

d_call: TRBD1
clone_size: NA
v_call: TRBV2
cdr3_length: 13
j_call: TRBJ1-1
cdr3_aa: CASTAGGLAEAFF
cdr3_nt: TGTGCCAGCACCGCAGGGGGCCTCGCTGAAGCTTTCTTT

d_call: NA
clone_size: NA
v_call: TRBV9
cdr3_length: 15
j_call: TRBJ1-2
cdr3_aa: CASSARQRVNYGYTF
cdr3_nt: TGTGCCAGCAGCGCCCGACAGCGGGTTAACTATGGCTACACCTTC

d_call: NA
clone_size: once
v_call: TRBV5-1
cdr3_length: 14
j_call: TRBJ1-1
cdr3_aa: CASSLRAKNTEAFF
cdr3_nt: TGCGCCAGCAGCTTGCGGGCTAAGAACACTGAAGCTTTCTTT

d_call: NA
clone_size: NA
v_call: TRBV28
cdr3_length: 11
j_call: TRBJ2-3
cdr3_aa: CASQLVRTQYF
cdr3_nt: TGTGCCAGCCAACTGGTCCGTACGCAGTATTTT

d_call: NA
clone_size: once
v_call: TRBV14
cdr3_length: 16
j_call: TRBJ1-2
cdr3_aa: CASSQVRKGLIYGYTF
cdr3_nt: TGTGCCAGCAGCCAAGTTAGGAAGGGATTGATCTATGGCTACACCTTC

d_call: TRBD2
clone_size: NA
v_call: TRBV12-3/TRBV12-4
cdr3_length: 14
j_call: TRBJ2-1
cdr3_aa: CASSLKRGGNEQFF
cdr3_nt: TGTGCCAGCAGTTTGAAGCGGGGGGGCAATGAGCAGTTCTTC

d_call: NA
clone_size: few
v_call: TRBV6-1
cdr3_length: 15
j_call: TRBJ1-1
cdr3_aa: CASSEARRKNTEAFF
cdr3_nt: TGTGCCAGCAGTGAGGCGCGCAGGAAGAACACTGAAGCTTTCTTT

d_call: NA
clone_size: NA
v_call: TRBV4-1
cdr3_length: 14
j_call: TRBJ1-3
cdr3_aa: CASSQGAGGNTIYF
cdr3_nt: TGCGCCAGCAGCCAAGGGGCAGGGGGAAACACCATATATTTT

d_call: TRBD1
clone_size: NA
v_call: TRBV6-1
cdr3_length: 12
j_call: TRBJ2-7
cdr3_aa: CAGSDRGYEQYF
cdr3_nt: TGTGCCGGGTCGGACAGGGGCTACGAGCAGTACTTC

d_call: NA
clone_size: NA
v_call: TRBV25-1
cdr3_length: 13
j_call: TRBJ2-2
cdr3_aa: CASSGLVAGELFF
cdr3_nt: TGTGCCAGCAGTGGTCTGGTAGCTGGGGAGCTGTTTTTT

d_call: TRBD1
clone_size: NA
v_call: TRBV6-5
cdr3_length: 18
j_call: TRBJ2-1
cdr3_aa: CASSYGKGRDSTYNEQFF
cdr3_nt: TGTGCCAGCAGTTATGGTAAGGGTCGGGACAGCACCTACAATGAGCAGTTCTTC

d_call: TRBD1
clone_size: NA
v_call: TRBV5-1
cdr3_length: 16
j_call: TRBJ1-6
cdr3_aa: CASSLLTGPNNSPLHF
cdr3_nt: TGCGCCAGCAGCTTACTGACAGGGCCGAATAATTCACCCCTCCACTTC

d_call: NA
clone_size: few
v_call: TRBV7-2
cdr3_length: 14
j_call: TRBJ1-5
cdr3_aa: CASSAVVRGQPQHF
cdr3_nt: TGTGCCAGCAGCGCGGTGGTTCGCGGTCAGCCCCAGCATTTT

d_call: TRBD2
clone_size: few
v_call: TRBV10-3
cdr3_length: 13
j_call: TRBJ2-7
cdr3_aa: CAIRGLAGGEQYF
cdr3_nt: TGTGCCATCAGAGGACTAGCGGGGGGCGAGCAGTACTTC

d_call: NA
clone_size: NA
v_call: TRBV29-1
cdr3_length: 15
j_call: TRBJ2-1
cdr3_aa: CSVVPGPSSYNEQFF
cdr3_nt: TGCAGCGTTGTTCCGGGGCCGAGCTCCTACAATGAGCAGTTCTTC

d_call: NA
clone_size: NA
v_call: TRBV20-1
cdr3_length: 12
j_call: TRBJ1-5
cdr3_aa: CSASRGDQPQHF
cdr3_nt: TGCAGTGCTAGTCGGGGGGATCAGCCCCAGCATTTT

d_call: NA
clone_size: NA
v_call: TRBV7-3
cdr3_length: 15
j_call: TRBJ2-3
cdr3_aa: CASSPSPQGTDTQYF
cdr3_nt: TGTGCCAGCAGCCCTAGTCCCCAGGGCACAGATACGCAGTATTTT

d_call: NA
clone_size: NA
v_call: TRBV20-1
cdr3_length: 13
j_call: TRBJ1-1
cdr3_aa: CSSLFGASGEAFF
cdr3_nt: TGCTCCTCCCTCTTTGGGGCCTCGGGTGAAGCTTTCTTT

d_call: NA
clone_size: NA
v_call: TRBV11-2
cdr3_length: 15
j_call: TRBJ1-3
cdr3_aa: CASSLWGQSGNTIYF
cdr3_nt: TGTGCCAGCAGCTTATGGGGACAATCTGGAAACACCATATATTTT

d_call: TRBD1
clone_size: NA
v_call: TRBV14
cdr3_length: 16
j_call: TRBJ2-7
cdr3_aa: CASSQLSWDSKYEQYF
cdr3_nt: TGTGCCAGCAGCCAGCTCTCGTGGGACAGTAAATACGAGCAGTACTTC

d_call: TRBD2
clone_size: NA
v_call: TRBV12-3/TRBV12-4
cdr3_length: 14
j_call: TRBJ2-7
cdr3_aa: CASRTSGSSYEQYF
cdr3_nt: TGTGCCAGCAGAACTAGCGGAAGCTCCTACGAGCAGTACTTC

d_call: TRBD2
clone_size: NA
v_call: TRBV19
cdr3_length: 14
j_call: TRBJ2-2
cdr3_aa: CASSAWGGAGELFF
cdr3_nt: TGTGCCAGTAGTGCCTGGGGGGGGGCCGGGGAGCTGTTTTTT

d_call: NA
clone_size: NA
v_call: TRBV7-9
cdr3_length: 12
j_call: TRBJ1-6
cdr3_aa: CASHLGNSPLHF
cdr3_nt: TGTGCCAGCCATTTGGGGAATTCACCCCTCCACTTT

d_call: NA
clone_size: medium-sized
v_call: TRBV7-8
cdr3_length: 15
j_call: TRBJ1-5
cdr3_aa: CASSLTAGSNQPQHF
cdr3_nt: TGTGCCAGCAGCCTCACTGCGGGGAGCAATCAGCCCCAGCATTTT

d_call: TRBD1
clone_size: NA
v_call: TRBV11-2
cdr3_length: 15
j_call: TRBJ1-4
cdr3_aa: CASSLEGGTNEKLFF
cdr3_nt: TGTGCCAGCAGCTTAGAAGGGGGCACTAATGAAAAACTGTTTTTT

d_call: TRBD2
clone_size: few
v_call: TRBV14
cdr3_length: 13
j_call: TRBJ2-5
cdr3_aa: CASSQDLRGGGYF
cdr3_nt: TGTGCCAGCAGCCAAGATCTGCGGGGGGGTGGGTACTTC